One sample yielded the 14 T cell receptor beta chains listed below, sequenced in a study of cytomegalovirus exposure and HLA in healthy donors. The PCR was carried out with 60 Vbeta primers and 13 Jbeta primers. Profiled with immunoSEQ multiplex PCR; TCRdb holds only in-frame clones, not every one. The table has around 160,000 clones, approximately 80% seen once; the top ten hold less than 2.5%. The sequencing input was PBMCs. All receptors come from a man aged 50-59 years in good health and CMV-seropositive.

CDR3 nucleotides: TGTGCCAGCTCCCGGGGGTCCCAAGAGACCCAGTACTTC. Its translation: CASSRGSQETQYF. This chain links TRBV18 with TRBJ2-5, with a possible D match to TRBD2 (6 bases). From germline, CDR1 is KGHSH and CDR2 LQKENI. This CDR3 is 13 amino acids long. V was trimmed by 6 bases and J by 1 base, leaving 9 bases between them.

This rearrangement joins TRBV7-2 to TRBJ2-7, with TRBD2 as a possible D gene (5 bases). V lost 1 base to trimming and J lost 6 bases, with 16 bases between them. Germline V gives CDR1 SGHTA, CDR2 FQGNSA. CDR3 size: 15 residues. The CDR3 loop reads CASSLEWAREAEQYF. DNA of the CDR3: TGTGCCAGCAGCTTAGAATGGGCCCGGGAAGCCGAGCAGTACTTC. Using reference TRBV7-2 and TRBJ2-7 for the parts outside the CDR3, the full variable domain is GAGVSQSPSNKVTEKGKDVELRCDPISGHTALYWYRQSLGQGLEFLIYFQGNSAPDKSGLPSDRFSAERTGGSVSTLTIQRTQQEDSAVYLCASSLEWAREAEQYFGPGTRLTVT.

V gene TRBV9 combines with J gene TRBJ1-5, with D possibly TRBD1 on 5 matching bases. Trimming shortened V by 0 bases and J by 1 base, and 8 bases separated the two germline ends. The CDR3 totals 15 residues. The V gene's germline CDR1 is SGDLS and CDR2 YYNGEE. In DNA form, the CDR3 reads TGTGCCAGCAGCGTAGAGGGGCAAAGCAATCAGCCCCAGCATTTT. The encoded protein is CASSVEGQSNQPQHF.

The rearrangement uses TRBV14 and TRBJ1-2; TRBD1 matches at 8 bases. The trim removed 1 base at V and 6 bases at J, leaving 4 bases unmatched. The CDR3 runs to 14 residues. CDR1 and CDR2 (germline): SGHDN, FVKESK. CDR3 residues: CASSQVRGQNGYTF. The CDR3 nucleotides are TGTGCCAGCAGCCAAGTCAGGGGGCAAAATGGCTACACCTTC.

This chain links TRBV11-2 with TRBJ2-7, with 9 bases lining up with TRBD1. This CDR3 contains 14 residues. CDR1 is SGHAT, CDR2 FQNNGV, per germline. J gave up 2 bases and V 3 bases, and 2 bases lay outside the gene matches. CDR3 in DNA: TGTGCCAGCAGCTTTAGGGACAGGGCCTACGAGCAGTACTTC. As protein: CASSFRDRAYEQYF.

This clone appeared a single time. The chain employs TRBV30 and TRBJ1-4, with 10 bases identical to TRBD1. This CDR3 is 13 amino acids long. The junction had 2 bases not matched to a gene; V was cut back by 3 bases and J by 7 bases. Germline V gene data show CDR1 as GTSNPN and CDR2 as SVGIG (reference sequence). In DNA, the CDR3 is TGTGCCTGGAGCCGGGACAGGGGTGAAAAACTGTTTTTT. The encoded protein is CAWSRDRGEKLFF.

This clone was seen more than once but under ten times. The rearrangement uses TRBV13 and TRBJ1-4, with 9 bases matching TRBD1. The V and J ends lost 5 bases and 8 bases, in that order; junction bases with no gene match: 6. This CDR3 is built from 14 residues. In germline, CDR1 is PRHDT, CDR2 FYEKMQ (reference sequence). In DNA form, the CDR3 reads TGTGCCAGCAGCACCCGGGACAGGGACGAAAAACTGTTTTTT. It yields the protein CASSTRDRDEKLFF.

This clone was observed once. This chain joins TRBV4-1 and TRBJ2-1; 9 positions match TRBD1. Per germline, CDR1 MGHRA and CDR2 YSYEKL. V lost 8 bases, J lost 4 bases, and 3 bases stayed unmatched. The CDR3 has 13 residues. The CDR3 nucleotides read TGCGCCAGCCGGGACAGGGTATACAATGAGCAGTTCTTC. Encoded protein: CASRDRVYNEQFF.

The rearrangement joins TRBV5-1 to TRBJ2-5, with TRBD1 as a possible D gene (6 bases). Judging by the DNA end, TRBJ2-7 fits better; the J call may be wrong. CDR1 and CDR2 from the germline V gene are SGHRS and YFSETQ. The CDR3 loop spans 14 amino acids. The CDR3 coding sequence is TGCGCCAGCAGCTTAAGGACAGACTCCTACGAGCAGTACTTC. It yields the protein CASSLRTDSYEQYF.

V gene TRBV28 combines with J gene TRBJ2-6; TRBD1 matches at 7 bases. After removal of 5 bases from V and 4 bases from J, the junction contained 2 bases not matched to a gene. This CDR3 spans 14 amino acids. Germline V gene sequence: CDR1 MDHEN, CDR2 SYDVKM. DNA for the CDR3: TGTGCCAGCAGTCCGACAGGGGGGGCCAACGTCCTGACTTTC. Its protein product is CASSPTGGANVLTF.

The chain is built from TRBV5-6 and TRBJ2-7, with D possibly TRBD1 on 5 matching bases. The germline gives CDR1 SGHDT, CDR2 YYEEEE. The CDR3 runs 12 residues. Trimming removed 1 base from V and 5 bases from J, with 7 bases in between. The CDR3 sequence is CASSLRQHEQYF. CDR3 DNA sequence: TGTGCCAGCAGCTTGAGACAGCACGAGCAGTACTTC. Drawing the rest from reference TRBV5-6 and TRBJ2-7, the complete variable domain is DAGVTQSPTHLIKTRGQQVTLRCSPKSGHDTVSWYQQALGQGPQFIFQYYEEEERQRGNFPDRFSGHQFPNYSSELNVNALLLGDSALYLCASSLRQHEQYFGPGTRLTVT.

This clone has more than one count but fewer than ten. The rearrangement links TRBV18 to TRBJ1-1, with 9 positions matching TRBD1. This CDR3 spans 15 amino acids. In germline, CDR1 is KGHSH, CDR2 LQKENI. Unmatched junction bases numbered 10, after V lost 3 bases and J lost 8 bases. The CDR3 nucleotides read TGTGCCAGCTCACCGATTACAGGGGGCTCTGACGAAGCTTTCTTT. Translated, it gives CASSPITGGSDEAFF.

The chain combines TRBV7-2 with TRBJ1-1; the D is unclear. The CDR3 has 12 amino acids. Germline V gene data show CDR1 as SGHTA and CDR2 as FQGNSA. The V and J ends lost 3 bases and 8 bases respectively, with 10 bases between them. The CDR3 here is CASSFVGGEAFF. CDR3 coding DNA: TGTGCCAGCAGCTTTGTGGGCGGGGAAGCTTTCTTT.

The chain has TRBV6-6 and TRBJ1-5, with TRBD1 matching over 11 bases. The CDR3 sequence is 15 residues long. CDR1 and CDR2 from the germline V gene are MNHNY and SVGAGI (reference sequence). V lost 5 bases, J lost 6 bases, and 6 bases stayed unmatched. CDR3 nucleotide sequence: TGTGCCAGCAGTGAGCGGGACAGGGGGGCTCAGCCCCAGCATTTT. Translation gives CASSERDRGAQPQHF.